This T cell receptor beta chain was recovered during a study of T cell responses to AZD1222 COVID-19 vaccine. Using immunoSEQ multiplex PCR, the repertoire was profiled, and TCRdb retains in-frame clones only, with some absent. The table includes about 150,000 clones, 88% detected once. Comments on this clone: No antigen is known for it.

V was shortened by 3 bases and J by 15 bases, with 13 bases between the two germline ends. The length of the CDR3 is 11 residues. Per germline, CDR1 SGHDT and CDR2 YYEEEE. Study findings and constraints: Just six or seven AZD1222 recipients tested seropositive at baseline. A rise in Spike-specific TCR breadth and depth followed two AZD1222 doses. Donors skewed white British and female; clonal diversity was possibly underestimated. Spike was spanned by vaccine-associated CD4 TCRs, which were dominant at 160-218 and 743-854.

This specimen consisted of peripheral blood, obtained on day 0 of MenACWY control vaccination. The chain uses TRBV5-6 and TRBJ2-1; D might be TRBD2 (6 bases). The sequence was obtained from an adult in good health. CDR3 region: CASSWEERVFF. The DNA for the CDR3 is TGTGCCAGCAGCTGGGAGGAGCGGGTGTTCTTC.